A selection of T cell receptor beta chains follows, all from one sample in a study of Ad26.COV2.S vaccination and SARS-CoV-2 variants. Clones were sequenced by immunoSEQ multiplex PCR, and TCRdb holds only the in-frame ones, with some missing. The sample lists approximately 500,000 clones, 87% seen once, with around 13% in the top ten. This material consisted of peripheral blood, taken in a trial of Ad26.COV2.S vaccine versus placebo. The receptors here all came from a person aged 18-60 years who received the Ad26.COV2.S COVID-19 vaccine or a placebo. Both conserved end residues are trimmed from each CDR3. Each record gives: V gene, CDR3 protein.

V gene: TRBV7-9
CDR3 protein: ASSLSGVPEAF

V gene: TRBV6-2/TRBV6-3
CDR3 protein: ASSRDRGYEQY

V gene: TRBV5-4
CDR3 protein: ASSLKGAGQETQY

V gene: TRBV28
CDR3 protein: ASSLLGQETQY

V gene: TRBV27
CDR3 protein: ASSFGGAHQPQH

V gene: TRBV19
CDR3 protein: ASSSRDRSYEQY

V gene: TRBV11-3
CDR3 protein: ASSLGGQRSTDTQY

V gene: TRBV6-5
CDR3 protein: ASKAGTNGYT

V gene: TRBV28
CDR3 protein: ASSLGSANTGELF

V gene: TRBV11-2
CDR3 protein: ASSLVASGYNEQF

V gene: TRBV28
CDR3 protein: ASSPPPSIGDTEAF

V gene: TRBV5-6
CDR3 protein: ASRGETNYGYT

V gene: TRBV11-2
CDR3 protein: ASSLPGRNTGELF

V gene: TRBV28
CDR3 protein: ASKSLTGLAGVVGADTQY

V gene: TRBV10-3
CDR3 protein: AISPGQGGGYT

V gene: TRBV5-1
CDR3 protein: ASSLEGDSSYGYT

V gene: TRBV9
CDR3 protein: ASSNGQRYEQY

V gene: TRBV10-3
CDR3 protein: AISEGTSNSPLH

V gene: TRBV7-3
CDR3 protein: ASSSNGRGETQY

V gene: TRBV24-1
CDR3 protein: ATSDLADRVTYEQY

V gene: TRBV11-1
CDR3 protein: ASGGSDSFTDTQY

V gene: TRBV9
CDR3 protein: ASSVESGLGGYT

V gene: TRBV7-9
CDR3 protein: ASTDRSGSSYNEQF

V gene: TRBV6-2/TRBV6-3
CDR3 protein: ASSYSGLGIEAF

V gene: TRBV5-6
CDR3 protein: ASSHYRTGGTEAF